This TCR beta chain was obtained from a study of a mutant IDH1 vaccine in newly diagnosed glioma. Study as a whole: Across weeks 1, 3, 5, 7, 11, 15, 19 and 23, patients received a vaccination each time, eight in all. Vaccination began 4-6 weeks post radiotherapy alone, or with temozolomide cycles. Treated patients showed a male proportion of roughly 62%, a female proportion of roughly 38%, and a mean age of approximately 40 years.

Some clones are missing from TCRdb's copy, which holds only in-frame ones; the method was immunoSEQ multiplex PCR. The sample records approximately 81,000 clones, 85% being singletons. Turning to this clone: The antigen remains unidentified.

The time point: week 23, last vaccination. Alongside topical imiquimod, each dose of vaccine comprised 300 ug of mutant IDH1 20-mer peptide. New WHO grade 3 or 4 IDH1-mutant, ATRX-lost astrocytomas were present in all donors. Trimming removed 2 bases from V and 4 bases from J, with 5 bases in between. The germline gives CDR1 MNHNY, CDR2 SVGAGI (reference sequence). This CDR3 is built from 13 residues. The sample was PBMCs, taken from a glioma patient whose treatment included an IDH1 peptide vaccine. The clonotype comes from a man aged 25-45 years with glioma. Some clones in this sample may be carry-over from other donors' samples. This chain uses TRBV6-6 with TRBJ1-4; D perhaps matches TRBD1 (5 bases). CDR3 coding DNA: TGTGCCAGCAGTTACAGGGGTAATGAAAAACTGTTTTTT. Translated, it gives CASSYRGNEKLFF.